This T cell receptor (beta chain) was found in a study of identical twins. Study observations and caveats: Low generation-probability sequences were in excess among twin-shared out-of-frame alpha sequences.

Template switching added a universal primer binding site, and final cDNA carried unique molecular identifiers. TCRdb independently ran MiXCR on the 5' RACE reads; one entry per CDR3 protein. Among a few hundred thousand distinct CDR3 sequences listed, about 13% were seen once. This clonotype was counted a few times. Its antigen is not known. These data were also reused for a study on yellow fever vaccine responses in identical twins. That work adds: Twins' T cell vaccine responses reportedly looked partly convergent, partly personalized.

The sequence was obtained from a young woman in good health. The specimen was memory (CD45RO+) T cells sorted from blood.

The CDR3 is CASSDRDRYEQYF. In DNA, the CDR3 is TGTGCCAGCAGTGACAGGGATCGGTACGAGCAGTACTTC. This chain links TRBV25-1 with TRBJ2-7; D perhaps matches TRBD1 (5 bases). The germline V and J ends were trimmed by 3 bases and 4 bases, with 10 bases remaining between them. The CDR3 length is 13 residues. Germline V CDR1 and CDR2: MGHDK, SYGVNS.